Presented here are 8 T cell receptor beta chains from one specimen sequenced in a study of T cell changes during pregnancy in multiple sclerosis. Method: immunoSEQ multiplex PCR; TCRdb's copy keeps in-frame clones and lacks some. The data contain some 97,000 clones, more than 80% of them singletons. Sequenced here: peripheral blood, sampled in the second trimester of pregnancy. The source is a female donor with multiple sclerosis, enrolled in a pregnancy study.

The V and J genes are TRBV6-1 and TRBJ1-6, with D perhaps matching TRBD1 (6 bases). CDR3 length equals 14 residues. CDR1 MNHNS and CDR2 SASEGT come from the germline V gene. V lost 3 bases, J lost 7 bases, and 10 bases lay in between. This CDR3 is CASSDQGWNSPLHF. The CDR3 nucleotides are TGTGCCAGCAGTGACCAGGGGTGGAATTCACCCCTCCACTTT.

The chain couples TRBV25-1 to TRBJ2-7, with 8 bases that match TRBD1. V dropped 11 bases and J dropped 2; count of bases not matched to a gene: 8. This CDR3 is built from 13 residues. The germline V gene has CDR1 MGHDK and CDR2 SYGVNS. In nucleotides, the CDR3 is TGTGCCCCCCCGGGACAGGAGACCTACGAGCAGTACTTC. It encodes CAPPGQETYEQYF.

The V gene is TRBV30, the J gene TRBJ2-7; possibly TRBD1 for D (6 bases). The CDR3 consists of 13 residues. With 0 bases removed from V and 4 bases from J, the gap between germline ends came to 10 bases. Germline loops: CDR1 GTSNPN, CDR2 SVGIG (reference sequence). CDR3 bases: TGTGCCTGGAGTGTAACAGGGCGATACGAGCAGTACTTC. Amino acids: CAWSVTGRYEQYF.

This chain links TRBV7-8 with TRBJ1-1; possibly TRBD1 for D (6 bases). The CDR3 runs to 14 residues. V was clipped by 5 bases and J by 5 bases, with 15 bases between them. Germline V gene lookup returns CDR1 SGHVS and CDR2 FQNEAQ. The CDR3 sequence is CASSPRGGVTEAFF. The CDR3 DNA reads as TGTGCCAGCAGCCCCCGAGGGGGGGTAACTGAAGCTTTCTTT.

The genes are TRBV9 and TRBJ1-3, with D hard to call. CDR1 SGDLS and CDR2 YYNGEE come from the germline V gene. The CDR3 sequence is 14 residues long. The V end was cut by 4 bases, the J end by 2 bases, with 10 bases between. The CDR3 region has the DNA TGTGCCAGCAGCCCACAGTACACTGGAAACACCATATATTTT. Residues: CASSPQYTGNTIYF.

The chain recombines TRBV18 with TRBJ1-5; D not certain. Germline V gene data show CDR1 as KGHSH and CDR2 as LQKENI. Trimming pared 6 bases from V and 5 bases from J, leaving 14 bases between. The CDR3 covers 14 residues. For the CDR3, the DNA is TGTGCCAGCTCCCTATCGGGTGGCGATCAGCCCCAGCATTTT. Protein product: CASSLSGGDQPQHF.

This sequence joins TRBV11-2 and TRBJ2-1; 11 nucleotides align to TRBD2. Germline CDR1 reads SGHAT; CDR2 reads FQNNGV. CDR3 size: 17 residues. The V segment lost 5 bases and the J segment 4 bases; nucleotides outside the gene matches: 10. The CDR3 bases are TGTGCCAGCAGCCGAAGTATAGCGGGAGGGCCTTACAATGAGCAGTTCTTC. Protein: CASSRSIAGGPYNEQFF.

The rearrangement links TRBV15 to TRBJ2-5; 8 nucleotides line up with TRBD2. V shed 8 bases, J shed 3 bases, and the junction held 5 bases outside the gene matches. The CDR3 length is 13 residues. Germline lookup yields CDR1 LNHNV and CDR2 YYDKDF (reference sequence). In DNA form, the CDR3 reads TGTGCCACCTGTAGCGGGGCTGAAGAGACCCAGTACTTC. This translates into CATCSGAEETQYF.